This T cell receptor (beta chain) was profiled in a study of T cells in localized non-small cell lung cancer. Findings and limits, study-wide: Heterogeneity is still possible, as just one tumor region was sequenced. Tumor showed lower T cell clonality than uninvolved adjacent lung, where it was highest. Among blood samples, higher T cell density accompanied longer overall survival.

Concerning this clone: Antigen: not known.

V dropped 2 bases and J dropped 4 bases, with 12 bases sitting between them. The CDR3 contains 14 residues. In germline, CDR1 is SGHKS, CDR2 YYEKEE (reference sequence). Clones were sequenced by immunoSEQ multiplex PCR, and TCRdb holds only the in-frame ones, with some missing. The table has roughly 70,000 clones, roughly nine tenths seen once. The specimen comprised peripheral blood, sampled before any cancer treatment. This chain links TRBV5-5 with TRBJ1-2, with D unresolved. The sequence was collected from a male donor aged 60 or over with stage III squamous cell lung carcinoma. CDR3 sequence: CASSLIIGPYGYTF. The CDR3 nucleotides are TGTGCCAGCAGCTTAATTATTGGCCCCTATGGCTACACCTTC.